This T cell receptor (beta chain) was recovered during a study of CD8 T cells in Susac syndrome. This CDR3 has 14 amino acids. The germline V gene encodes CDR1 SGDLS and CDR2 YYNGEE. J was trimmed by 10 bases and V by 3 bases; bases with no gene match: 12. Random hexamers were used to reverse transcribe 0.5 to 1 ug of RNA. The amplification used immunoSEQ multiplex PCR on TCR beta CDR3; it spanned 54 Vbeta and 13 Jbeta. TCRdb ran MiXCR on the immunoSEQ multiplex PCR reads and lists one entry per CDR3 protein. The sample yields approximately 150,000 distinct CDR3 sequences, around 95% seen once. Sequencing of TCR beta was performed on blood CD8+ T cells and on blood CD4+ T cells. Healthy donors acted as controls, with matching for age and sex. TEMRA cells were FACS-enriched, with CD8+ and CD4+ T cells isolated negatively.

The receptor was derived from a human donor in good health. V is TRBV9 and J is TRBJ1-2; TRBD1 aligns across 7 bases. What was sequenced was CD4+ T cells from PBMCs. The CDR3 DNA is TGTGCCAGCAGCGCGACGGGACAGCACGTAGACTACACCTTC. Translation: CASSATGQHVDYTF.